This T cell receptor beta chain was identified during a study of blood T cell repertoires in COVID-19. Study details: The study drew acute and convalescent COVID-19 samples from the United States, Italy and Spain.

Germline CDR1 SGHRS, CDR2 YFSETQ. The CDR3 is made up of 13 amino acids. V gave up 2 bases and J gave up 4 bases; unmatched junction bases: 1. This clone was detected ten times or more. As processed by the authors: Estimation of nucleated cell counts relied on the amplification of reference gene primers. Method: immunoSEQ multiplex PCR; TCRdb's copy keeps in-frame clones and lacks some. From that table come the V and J calls and clone size; the DNA was used to work out D and trimming. This sample has around 200,000 clones, with 89% found just once. The origin of this receptor is a middle-aged woman with acute COVID-19. Sequencing was performed on PBMCs or T cells enriched from blood (not recorded which). The rearrangement joins TRBV5-1 to TRBJ2-5, with 8 bases that match TRBD1. CDR3 nucleotide sequence: TGCGCCAGCAGCTTTACAGGGGGAGAGACCCAGTACTTC. This translates into CASSFTGGETQYF.